A single sample gave rise to the 16 T cell receptor beta chains below, sequenced in a study of CD8 T cells in Susac syndrome. After extraction with the RNeasy kit, about 0.5 to 1 ug of the RNA was reverse transcribed using random hexamers. TCRdb re-called the immunoSEQ multiplex PCR reads with MiXCR, one entry per CDR3 protein. The data hold 150,000 or so distinct CDR3 sequences, with roughly 94% observed a single time. Specimen: CD4+ T cells from PBMCs. Receptors originate from a human donor with multiple sclerosis.

The chain uses TRBV5-1 and TRBJ2-3; 10 bases are shared with TRBD2. CDR3 length equals 13 residues. Trimming removed 4 bases from V and 6 bases from J; junction bases left unmatched: 2. Germline assignment: CDR1 SGHRS and CDR2 YFSETQ. The CDR3 DNA is TGCGCCAGCAGCAGAGCGGGAGGGGATACGCAGTATTTT. Its translation: CASSRAGGDTQYF.

The chain is built from TRBV19 and TRBJ1-2; weak D call: TRBD1 (5 bases). Trimming stripped 4 bases from V and 2 bases from J, with 17 bases between. The length of the CDR3 is 16 residues. In germline, CDR1 is LNHDA, CDR2 SQIVND (reference sequence). Here the CDR3 reads CASSTSAGRINYGYTF. In DNA form, the CDR3 reads TGTGCCAGTAGTACCAGCGCGGGGCGCATAAACTATGGCTACACCTTC. The full variable domain, completed using reference TRBV19 and TRBJ1-2, is DGGITQSPKYLFRKEGQNVTLSCEQNLNHDAMYWYRQDPGQGLRLIYYSQIVNDFQKGDIAEGYSVSREKKESFPLTVTSAQKNPTAFYLCASSTSAGRINYGYTFGSGTRLTVV.

This chain joins TRBV7-9 and TRBJ2-3, with TRBD2 matching 7 bases. Germline V lookup: CDR1 SEHNR, CDR2 FQNEAQ (reference sequence). Trimming removed 2 bases from V and 2 bases from J; junction bases left unmatched: 4. CDR3 length: 15 residues. Here the CDR3 DNA reads TGTGCCAGCAGCTTACTCGCGGGAGTCACAGATACGCAGTATTTT. Translating it yields CASSLLAGVTDTQYF.

This chain links TRBV10-3 with TRBJ2-7; 7 nucleotides line up with TRBD2. CDR1 ENHRY and CDR2 SYGVKD come from the germline V gene. Germline trimming cut 11 bases from V and 4 bases from J; bases unmatched to any gene: 14. CDR3 length: 14 residues. DNA of the CDR3: TGTGCCTCCCAGCTCGCGGGAGTTGGTTACGAGCAGTACTTC. It specifies CASQLAGVGYEQYF.

J is TRBJ1-1 and V is TRBV20-1, with 9 bases identical to TRBD1. This CDR3 is 12 amino acids long. V trimming: 7 bases; J trimming: 5 bases; junction bases outside the gene matches: 5. The germline CDR1 and CDR2 sequences are DFQATT and SNEGSKA (reference sequence). The CDR3 loop reads CSGGQGGTEAFF. CDR3 DNA: TGCAGTGGGGGACAGGGCGGGACTGAAGCTTTCTTT.

V is TRBV12-5 and J is TRBJ2-2, with a possible D match to TRBD1 (5 bases). Germline V gene lookup returns CDR1 LGHNT and CDR2 FRNRAP. V lost 0 bases and J 3 bases, leaving 17 bases between the germline ends. This CDR3 has 18 amino acids. The CDR3 coding sequence is TGTGCTAGTGGTTTGGTGCTCACTGGAACAGGCGACACCGGGGAGCTGTTTTTT. Translated: CASGLVLTGTGDTGELFF.

The chain employs TRBV2 and TRBJ1-2; 12 bases agree with TRBD1. CDR3 size: 13 residues. V was clipped by 6 bases and J by 8 bases; unmatched bases: 4. Looked up from germline, CDR1 is SNHLY and CDR2 is FYNNEI. In DNA, the CDR3 is TGTGCCAGCAGCGGGGACAGGGGGCGAGGCTACACCTTC. Translating gives CASSGDRGRGYTF.

The J gene is TRBJ1-2, the V gene TRBV19; D gene ambiguous. The length of the CDR3 is 16 residues. Germline loops: CDR1 LNHDA, CDR2 SQIVND (reference sequence). With 0 bases removed from V and 6 bases from J, the gap between germline ends came to 17 bases. The CDR3 region has the DNA TGTGCCAGTAGTATAGACAGACCACTGGAGCCCCATGGCTACACCTTC. It is translated as CASSIDRPLEPHGYTF. Drawing the rest from reference TRBV19 and TRBJ1-2, the complete variable domain is DGGITQSPKYLFRKEGQNVTLSCEQNLNHDAMYWYRQDPGQGLRLIYYSQIVNDFQKGDIAEGYSVSREKKESFPLTVTSAQKNPTAFYLCASSIDRPLEPHGYTFGSGTRLTVV.

The chain carries TRBV3-1 and TRBJ2-4; D tentatively reads TRBD1 or TRBD2 (5 bases each). Germline CDR1 LGHDT, CDR2 YNNKEL (reference sequence). The CDR3 consists of 14 residues. V gave up 1 base and J gave up 4 bases, with 8 bases separating them. The CDR3 nucleotides read TGTGCCAGCAGCCAAGGGGGGATAAAAAACATTCAGTACTTC. As protein: CASSQGGIKNIQYF.

The chain couples TRBV7-3 to TRBJ2-7; 11 bases agree with TRBD2. V gave up 3 bases and J gave up 0 bases; unmatched junction bases: 1. The CDR3 has 15 residues. Germline V gene lookup returns CDR1 SGHTA and CDR2 FQGTGA. For the CDR3, the DNA is TGTGCCAGCAGCTTGGGGACTAGCGGCTCCTACGAGCAGTACTTC. Its translation: CASSLGTSGSYEQYF.

This rearrangement joins TRBV6-5 to TRBJ1-2; D ambiguous. Trimming removed 6 bases from V and 7 bases from J, with 18 bases in between. Germline assignment: CDR1 MNHEY and CDR2 SVGAGI. The CDR3 has 14 amino acids. The CDR3 coding sequence is TGTGCCAGCAGCTTGGACTCTCCAAAGCGTGGCTACACCTTC. Encoded protein: CASSLDSPKRGYTF.

Only one count was recorded for this clonotype. V and J are TRBV9 and TRBJ2-5; 9 nucleotides line up with TRBD2. The CDR3 sequence is 16 residues long. J gave up 4 bases and V 0 bases, and 7 bases lay outside the gene matches. CDR1 is SGDLS and CDR2 is YYNGEE in the germline V gene. The CDR3 DNA sequence: TGTGCCAGCAGCGTAGTGGCGGGAGGGCCGGGAGAGACCCAGTACTTC. Translation: CASSVVAGGPGETQYF.

The chain couples TRBV29-1 to TRBJ1-2; 10 nucleotides match TRBD1. Trimming cost V 8 bases and J 3 bases; bases outside gene matches: 6. Germline CDR1 is SQVTM and CDR2 is ANQGSEA. CDR3 length: 13 amino acids. CDR3 loop: CSTTGTGDYGYTF. In nucleotides, the CDR3 is TGCAGCACGACCGGGACAGGGGACTATGGCTACACCTTC.

The rearrangement uses TRBV6-5 and TRBJ1-4; D uncertain. Germline V gene data show CDR1 as MNHEY and CDR2 as SVGAGI. Trimming shortened V by 2 bases and J by 8 bases, and 12 bases separated the two germline ends. This CDR3 contains 14 residues. This CDR3 is CASSYRVLGEKLFF. Written as DNA, the CDR3 is TGTGCCAGCAGTTACCGGGTTCTAGGCGAAAAACTGTTTTTT.

The CDR3 DNA reads as TGTGCCACCAGCCTTGAGGACAGGGCCGAGACCCAGTACTTC. Amino acid sequence: CATSLEDRAETQYF. V and J are TRBV15 and TRBJ2-5; 8 nucleotides match TRBD1. This CDR3 has 14 residues. Germline values: CDR1 LNHNV, CDR2 YYDKDF (reference sequence). J gave up 5 bases and V 5 bases, and 7 bases lay outside the gene matches.

The J gene is TRBJ2-2, the V gene TRBV2; D is unresolved. CDR1 and CDR2 from the germline V gene are SNHLY and FYNNEI. V was shortened by 3 bases and J by 0 bases, with 8 bases between the two germline ends. The CDR3 is made up of 15 amino acids. The CDR3: CASSDHLANTGELFF. In DNA form, the CDR3 reads TGTGCCAGCAGTGATCACCTAGCGAACACCGGGGAGCTGTTTTTT.